This T cell receptor beta chain was observed in a study of tumor-infiltrating lymphocytes in primary liver carcinoma. Study-level results: Tumor region pairs shared more overlap than did tumor-adjacent and tumor-blood pairs. Tumors reached a significantly greater top-250-clone fraction than blood did (p = 0.039). Among top clones, only about 7.5-24% appeared in all five tumor regions.

A remark on this clonotype: Its specificity is unknown.

Germline-derived CDR1 and CDR2 are SGHRS and YFSETQ. The CDR3 length is 18 residues. V was trimmed by 0 bases and J by 5 bases, leaving 20 bases between them. Taking about 18-31 mg of unsorted bulk tissue, the authors co-extracted RNA and DNA. Total RNA amounting to approximately 460 ng was the source from which TCR beta cDNA was made with a constant-region primer. Researchers made the TCR beta libraries by running three nested multiplex PCR rounds with slightly modified ARM-PCR. Two initial PCR rounds of about 10 cycles each paired TRBV1-TRBV30 forward primers with a C-beta reverse primer. Using its own MiXCR run on the multiplex PCR reads, TCRdb lists one record per CDR3 protein. The data contain around 78,000 distinct CDR3 sequences, about two thirds of them singletons.

Input material: liver tumor tissue from sampling region 4. Subset meaning: tumor region T4, right-lateral pole. The rearrangement uses TRBV5-1 and TRBJ2-2; D may be TRBD1 or TRBD2 (5 bases each). This TCR came from an older woman with primary liver carcinoma and hepatitis B virus infection. CDR3 sequence reads: CASSLGTEAGHNTGELFF. The CDR3 nucleotides read TGCGCCAGCAGCTTGGGCACGGAGGCAGGGCATAATACCGGGGAGCTGTTTTTT.